The clone carrying this T cell receptor (beta chain) was detected ten times or more. Primers used in a second PCR of about 6 to 11 cycles were a sample-barcoded 5' primer and a J-beta primer mix. In TCRdb, the 5' RACE reads were re-called with MiXCR into one record per CDR3 protein. The table records some 890,000 distinct CDR3 sequences, almost 30% of them present only once. Per germline, CDR1 SGDLS and CDR2 YYNGEE. This CDR3 spans 14 amino acids. With 7 bases removed from V and 2 bases from J, the gap between germline ends came to 15 bases. The entry originates in a study of blood T cells in healthy people across ages. These same data were also listed under a study on T cells of mothers and their children.

Material: blood. The TCR comes from a woman in her 40s in good health. This rearrangement joins TRBV9 to TRBJ2-5; tentative D call: TRBD1 (6 bases). The CDR3 spells CASGTGSGQETQYF. CDR3 nucleotides: TGTGCCAGCGGAACAGGGAGTGGGCAAGAGACCCAGTACTTC.